This T cell receptor beta chain was sequenced during a study of beta chain features in type 1 diabetes. Findings of the study overall: Shorter templates might be favored by PCR, equally in patients and controls. Patients with Type 1 diabetes showed moderately but significantly shorter TCRB CDR3s in all four CD4+ subsets.

In this sample, this clone turned up a few times. No antigen is known for it. Germline loops: CDR1 SGHRS, CDR2 YFSETQ. The CDR3 is made up of 14 amino acids. V was cut by 5 bases and J by 5 bases, with 14 bases left in between. What was sequenced were expressed TCRB transcripts, since all of the isolated RNA had been reverse transcribed. Sequencing used immunoSEQ multiplex PCR; TCRdb keeps in-frame clones, though not all of them. Among some 250,000 clones listed, roughly 11% were seen once. The sequence was collected from a man aged 30-40 years with type 1 diabetes. This sequence joins TRBV5-1 and TRBJ2-1; TRBD2 might be the D (6 bases). Sequencing was carried out using naive CD4+ T cells from blood. CDR3 residues: CASSVSGSNNEQFF. DNA of the CDR3: TGCGCCAGCAGTGTTAGCGGTAGTAACAATGAGCAGTTCTTC.